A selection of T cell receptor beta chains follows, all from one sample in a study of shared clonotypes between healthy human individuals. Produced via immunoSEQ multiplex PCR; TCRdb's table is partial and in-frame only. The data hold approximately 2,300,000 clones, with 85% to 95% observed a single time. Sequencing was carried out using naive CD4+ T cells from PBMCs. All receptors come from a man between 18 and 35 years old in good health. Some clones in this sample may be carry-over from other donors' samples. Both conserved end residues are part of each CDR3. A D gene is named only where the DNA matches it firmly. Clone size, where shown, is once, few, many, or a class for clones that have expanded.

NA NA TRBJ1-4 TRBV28 TGTGCCAGCAGTTTACCTAGACCTCGGGAGAAAGTGAAACTGTTTTTT CASSLPRPREKVKLFF
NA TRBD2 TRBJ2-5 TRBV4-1 TGCGCCAGCAGCCTTCCAGGGCTAGCGGGAGGTCGGGAGACCCAGCACTTC CASSLPGLAGGRETQHF
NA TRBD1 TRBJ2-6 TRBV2 TGTGCCAGCAGGCCGGGACAGGGGGCTCCTGGGGCCAACGTCCTGACTTTC CASRPGQGAPGANVLTF
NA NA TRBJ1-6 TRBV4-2 TGTGCCAGCAGCCAAGATCCAGGGGCGCGCAGGCCCCTCCACTTT CASSQDPGARRPLHF
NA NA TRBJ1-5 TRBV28 TGTGCCAGCAGTTTAGCCAGGGGAAATAACAATCAGCCCCAGCATTTT CASSLARGNNNQPQHF
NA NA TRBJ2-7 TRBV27 TGTGCCAGCACCGATTACTACGAGCAGTACTTC CASTDYYEQYF
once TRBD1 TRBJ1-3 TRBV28 TGTGCCAGCACTCACCGGCAGGGGGCTGGAAACACCATATATTTT CASTHRQGAGNTIYF
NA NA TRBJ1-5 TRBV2 TGTGCCAGCAGGGCCTCCCCAGGACGGGACCTTAGCAATCAGCCCCAGCATTTT CASRASPGRDLSNQPQHF
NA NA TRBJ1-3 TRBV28 TGTGCCAGCAGTTTACCCCCGGGACACCAAGTCTCTGGAAACACCATATATTTT CASSLPPGHQVSGNTIYF
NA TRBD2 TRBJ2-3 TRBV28 TGTGCCAGCAGTTCGACTAGCGGGAGTCGCGATACGCAGTATTTT CASSSTSGSRDTQYF
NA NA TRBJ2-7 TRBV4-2 TGTGCCAGCAGCCAATCGAGGGGCTACTCCTACGAGCAGTACTTC CASSQSRGYSYEQYF
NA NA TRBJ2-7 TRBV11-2 TGTGCCAGCAGCTTAGGAGGGATTAATTCCTACGAGCAGTACTTC CASSLGGINSYEQYF
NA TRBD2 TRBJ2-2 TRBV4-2 TGTGCCAGCAGCCAAGTTCTAGCGGGAGGGCCCACCGGGGAGCTGTTTTTT CASSQVLAGGPTGELFF
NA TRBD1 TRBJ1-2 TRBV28 TGTGCCGGGGGGACAGGGCAAGGTGGCGATGGCTACACCTTC CAGGTGQGGDGYTF
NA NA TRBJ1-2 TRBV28 TGTGCCAGCAGACCCGTTCACGCTGGCTACACCTTC CASRPVHAGYTF
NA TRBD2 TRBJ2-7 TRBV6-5 TGTGCCAGCAGTTACTCGTATAGCGGGGGCTACGAGCAGTACTTC CASSYSYSGGYEQYF
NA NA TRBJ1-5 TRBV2 TGTGCCAGCAGTGTACAGGGCGGGGGGCAGCCCCAGCATTTT CASSVQGGGQPQHF
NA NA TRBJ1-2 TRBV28 TGTGCCAGCAGTTTTTTAGGGCCGAACTATGGCTACACCTTC CASSFLGPNYGYTF
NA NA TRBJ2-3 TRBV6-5 TGTGCCAGCAGTTACGATACCCGTAGGAGATCTGTGCAGTATTTT CASSYDTRRRSVQYF
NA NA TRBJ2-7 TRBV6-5 TGTGCCAGCAGTTATTCTACATGGGGCGAGCAGTACTTC CASSYSTWGEQYF
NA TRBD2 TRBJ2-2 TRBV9 TGTGCCAGCAGCGTAGTCGGTAGCGGGAGCCAGCCCACCGGGGAGCTGTTTTTT CASSVVGSGSQPTGELFF
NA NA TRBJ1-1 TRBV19 TGTGCCATTGACTCAAAGGCGCAAGGGGAAGCTTTCTTT CAIDSKAQGEAFF
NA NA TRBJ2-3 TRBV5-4 TGTGCCAGCAGGTTGAGGGTGAGCGGCACAGATACGCAGTATTTT CASRLRVSGTDTQYF
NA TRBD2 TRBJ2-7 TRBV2 TGTGCCAGCAGTGTAGGGACTAGCAACTCCGAGCAGTACTTC CASSVGTSNSEQYF
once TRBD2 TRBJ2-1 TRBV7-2 TGTGCCAGCAGCCAGGGACTAGCGGGGGATGAGCAGTTCTTC CASSQGLAGDEQFF
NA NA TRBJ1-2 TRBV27 TGTGCCAGCAGTTTGCGGCCAGGAAATGGCTACACCTTC CASSLRPGNGYTF
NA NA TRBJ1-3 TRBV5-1 TGCGCCAGCAGCCCCCTGGGAGGAAACACCATATATTTT CASSPLGGNTIYF
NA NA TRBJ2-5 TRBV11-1 TGTGCCAGCAGCTTAGCGTGGGGCAGGGCCCAGGAGACCCAGTACTTC CASSLAWGRAQETQYF
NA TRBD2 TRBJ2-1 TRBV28 TGTGCCAGCAGTTTATCGTGGGCTAGCGGGAGACGAAACTCCTACAATGAGCAGTTCTTC CASSLSWASGRRNSYNEQFF
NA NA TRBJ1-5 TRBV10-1 TGCGCCAGCAGGGGTCAGGGAGGCAATTTGAGCAATCAGCCCCAGCATTTT CASRGQGGNLSNQPQHF
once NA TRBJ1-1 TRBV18 TGTGCCAGCTCGGTCGGGACCACCCCTAACACTGAAGCTTTCTTT CASSVGTTPNTEAFF
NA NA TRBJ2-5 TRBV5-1 TGCGCCAGCAGCCTGACAGGAGCAGAGACCCAGTACTTC CASSLTGAETQYF
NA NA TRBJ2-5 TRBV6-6 TGTGCCAGCAGTTACGGGCAGGCGGGCCAAGAGACCCAGTACTTC CASSYGQAGQETQYF
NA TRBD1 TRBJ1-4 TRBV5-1 TGCGCCAGCAGCTTCCTAGGGACAGCAACTAATGAAAAACTGTTTTTT CASSFLGTATNEKLFF
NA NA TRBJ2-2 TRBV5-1 TGCGCCAGCAGCTTGTTCGGACCCGGGGAGCTGTTTTTT CASSLFGPGELFF
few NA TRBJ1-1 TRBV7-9 TGTGCCAGCAGCTTGGTGGGTCCCACTGAAGCTTTCTTT CASSLVGPTEAFF
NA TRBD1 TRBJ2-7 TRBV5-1 TGCGCCAGCAGCTCCCAACCGACAGGGACGACTCTCGAGCAGTACTTC CASSSQPTGTTLEQYF
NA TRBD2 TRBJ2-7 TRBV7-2 TGTGCCAGCAGCTTAGGGACTAGCGGGGTACCCTACGAGCAGTACTTC CASSLGTSGVPYEQYF
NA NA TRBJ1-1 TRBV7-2 TGTGCCAGCAGCTCGACGACGGTAGTGAACACTGAAGCTTTCTTT CASSSTTVVNTEAFF
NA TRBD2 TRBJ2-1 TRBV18 TGTGCCAGCTCAAGACTAGCGGGAGGGCCTGCCAATGAGCAGTTCTTC CASSRLAGGPANEQFF
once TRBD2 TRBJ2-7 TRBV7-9 TGTGCCAGCAGCTTAGTCCCTAGCGGATCCTACGAGCAGTACTTC CASSLVPSGSYEQYF
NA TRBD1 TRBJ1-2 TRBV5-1 TGCGCCAGCAGCCAAACGGGACAGACCAATTACTATGGCTACACCTTC CASSQTGQTNYYGYTF
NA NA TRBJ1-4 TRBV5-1 TGCGCCAGCAGCCGGGAGGACGGAGTAGAAGAAAAACTGTTTTTT CASSREDGVEEKLFF
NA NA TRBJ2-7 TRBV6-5 TGTGCCAGCCATGACCGGGCCTACGAGCAGTACTTC CASHDRAYEQYF